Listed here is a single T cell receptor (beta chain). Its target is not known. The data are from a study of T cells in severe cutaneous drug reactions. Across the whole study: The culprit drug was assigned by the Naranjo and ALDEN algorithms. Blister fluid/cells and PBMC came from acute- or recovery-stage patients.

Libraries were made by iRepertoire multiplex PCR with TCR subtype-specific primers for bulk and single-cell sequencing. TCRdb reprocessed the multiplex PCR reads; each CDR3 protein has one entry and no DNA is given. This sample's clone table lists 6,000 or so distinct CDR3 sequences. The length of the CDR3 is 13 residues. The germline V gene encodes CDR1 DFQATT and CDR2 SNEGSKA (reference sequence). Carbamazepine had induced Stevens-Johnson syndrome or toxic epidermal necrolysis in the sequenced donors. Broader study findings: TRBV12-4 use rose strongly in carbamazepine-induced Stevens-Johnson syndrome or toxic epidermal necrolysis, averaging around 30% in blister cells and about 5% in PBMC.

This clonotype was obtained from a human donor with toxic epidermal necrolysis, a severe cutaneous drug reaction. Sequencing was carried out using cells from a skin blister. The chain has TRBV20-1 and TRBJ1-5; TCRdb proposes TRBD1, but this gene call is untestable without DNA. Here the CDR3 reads CSAEGQGPQPQHF.